This TCR beta chain was observed in a study of shared clonotypes between healthy human individuals. Study background: Each donor had three CD4 naive, three CD4 memory, two CD8 naive and one CD8 memory plate.

This clone was seen at least ten times. Its antigen is currently unknown. CDR1 and CDR2 from the germline V gene are SNHLY and FYNNEI. CDR3 size: 12 residues. Method: immunoSEQ multiplex PCR; TCRdb's copy keeps in-frame clones and lacks some. This sample carries 110,000 or so clones, around two thirds of them seen once, and the ten largest clones take about 22%. Findings and caveats of the study: Represented diversity (both genetic and exposure-history) was limited by the small number of donors.

The chain links TRBV2 to TRBJ2-5; D gene uncertain. The J call could be wrong; TRBJ2-7 is a better fit for the DNA end. Sequencing was performed on memory CD8+ T cells sorted from blood. The subset is: CD45RO+ cells pooled with CCR7-negative TemRA cells. The clonotype comes from a woman aged 25 to 39 in good health. The chain's CDR3 is CASSPSSHEQYF. The CDR3 nucleotides are TGTGCCAGCAGTCCCTCGAGCCACGAGCAGTACTTC.